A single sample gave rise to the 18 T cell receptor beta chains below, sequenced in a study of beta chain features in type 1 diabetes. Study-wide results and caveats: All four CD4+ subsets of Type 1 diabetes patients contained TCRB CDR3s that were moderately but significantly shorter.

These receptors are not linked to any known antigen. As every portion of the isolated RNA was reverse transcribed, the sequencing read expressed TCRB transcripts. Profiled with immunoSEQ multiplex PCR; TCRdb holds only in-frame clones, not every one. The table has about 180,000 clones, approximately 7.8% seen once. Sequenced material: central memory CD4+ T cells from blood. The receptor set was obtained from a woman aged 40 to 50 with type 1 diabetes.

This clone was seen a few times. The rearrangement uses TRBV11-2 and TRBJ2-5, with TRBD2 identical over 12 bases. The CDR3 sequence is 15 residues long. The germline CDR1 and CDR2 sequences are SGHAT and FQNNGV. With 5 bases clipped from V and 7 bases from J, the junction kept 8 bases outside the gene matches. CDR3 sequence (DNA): TGTGCCAGCAGCCATTCTAGCGGGGGGGCTGGGACCCAGTACTTC. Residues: CASSHSSGGAGTQYF.

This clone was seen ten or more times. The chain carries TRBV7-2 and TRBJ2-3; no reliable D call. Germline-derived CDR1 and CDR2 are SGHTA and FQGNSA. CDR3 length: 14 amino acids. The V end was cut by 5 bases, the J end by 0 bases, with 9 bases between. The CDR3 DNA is TGTGCCAGCAGCGTGGTCACTAGCACAGATACGCAGTATTTT. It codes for CASSVVTSTDTQYF.

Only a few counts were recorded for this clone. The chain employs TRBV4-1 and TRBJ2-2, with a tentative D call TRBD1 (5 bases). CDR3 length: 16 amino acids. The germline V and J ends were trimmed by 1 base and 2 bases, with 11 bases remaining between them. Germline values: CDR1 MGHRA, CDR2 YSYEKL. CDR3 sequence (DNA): TGCGCCAGCAGCCAAGTCGAGACAGCAAACACCGGGGAGCTGTTTTTT. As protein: CASSQVETANTGELFF.

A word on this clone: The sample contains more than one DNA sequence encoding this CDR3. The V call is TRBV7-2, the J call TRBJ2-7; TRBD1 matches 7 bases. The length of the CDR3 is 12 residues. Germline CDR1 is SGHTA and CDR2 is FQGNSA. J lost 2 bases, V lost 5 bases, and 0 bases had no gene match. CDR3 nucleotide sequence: TGTGCCAGCAGCGACAGGGCCTACGAGCAGTACTTC. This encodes CASSDRAYEQYF.

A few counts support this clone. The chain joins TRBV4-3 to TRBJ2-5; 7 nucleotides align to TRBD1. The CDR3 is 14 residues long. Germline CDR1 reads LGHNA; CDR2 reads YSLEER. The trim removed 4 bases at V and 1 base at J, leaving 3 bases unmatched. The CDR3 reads CASSPDRAQETQYF. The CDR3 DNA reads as TGCGCCAGCAGCCCCGACAGGGCCCAAGAGACCCAGTACTTC.

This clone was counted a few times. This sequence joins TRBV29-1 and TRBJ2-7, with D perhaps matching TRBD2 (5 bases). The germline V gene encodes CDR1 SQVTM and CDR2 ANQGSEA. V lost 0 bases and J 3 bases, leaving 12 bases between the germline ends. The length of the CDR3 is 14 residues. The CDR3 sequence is CSVEEKATSYEQYF. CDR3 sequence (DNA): TGCAGCGTTGAAGAAAAAGCTACTAGCTACGAGCAGTACTTC.

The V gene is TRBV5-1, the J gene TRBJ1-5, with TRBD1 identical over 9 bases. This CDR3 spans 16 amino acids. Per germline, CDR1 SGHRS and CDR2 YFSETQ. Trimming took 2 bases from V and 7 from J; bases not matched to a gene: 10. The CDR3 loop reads CASSLNPQGAGQPQHF. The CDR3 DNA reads TGCGCCAGCAGCTTAAATCCACAGGGGGCAGGGCAGCCCCAGCATTTT.

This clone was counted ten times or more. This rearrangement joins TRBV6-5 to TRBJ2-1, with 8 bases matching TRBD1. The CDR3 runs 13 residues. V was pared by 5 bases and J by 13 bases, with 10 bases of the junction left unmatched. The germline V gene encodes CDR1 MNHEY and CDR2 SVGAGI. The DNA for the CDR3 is TGTGCCAGCAGTAAAACCGGGACAGGCCTACAGTTCTTC. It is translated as CASSKTGTGLQFF.

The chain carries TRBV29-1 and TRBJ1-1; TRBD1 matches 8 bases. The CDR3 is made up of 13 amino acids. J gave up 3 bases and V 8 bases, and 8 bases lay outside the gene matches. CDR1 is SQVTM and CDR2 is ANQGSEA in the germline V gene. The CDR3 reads CSFRGLLDTEAFF. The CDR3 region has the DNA TGCAGCTTCAGGGGGCTGCTGGACACTGAAGCTTTCTTT.

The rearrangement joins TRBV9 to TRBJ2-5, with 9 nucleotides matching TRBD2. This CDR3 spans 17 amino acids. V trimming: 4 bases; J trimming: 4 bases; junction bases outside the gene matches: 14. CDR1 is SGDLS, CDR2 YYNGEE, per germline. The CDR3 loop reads CASSRLAAERVGETQYF. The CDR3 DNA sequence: TGTGCCAGCAGCCGACTAGCGGCCGAGAGGGTGGGAGAGACCCAGTACTTC.

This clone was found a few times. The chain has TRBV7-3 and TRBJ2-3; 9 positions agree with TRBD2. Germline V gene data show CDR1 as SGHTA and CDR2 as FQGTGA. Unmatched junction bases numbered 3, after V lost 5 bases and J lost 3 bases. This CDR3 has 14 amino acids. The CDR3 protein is CASSQAGGTDTQYF. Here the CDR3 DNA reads TGTGCCAGCAGCCAAGCGGGGGGAACAGATACGCAGTATTTT.

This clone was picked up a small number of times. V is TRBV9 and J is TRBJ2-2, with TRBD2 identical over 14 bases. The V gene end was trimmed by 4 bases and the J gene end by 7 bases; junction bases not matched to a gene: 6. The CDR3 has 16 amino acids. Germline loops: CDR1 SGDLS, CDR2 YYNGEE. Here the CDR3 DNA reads TGTGCCAGCAGCTTGGGACTAGCGGGAGTCGGCGGGGAGCTGTTTTTT. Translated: CASSLGLAGVGGELFF.

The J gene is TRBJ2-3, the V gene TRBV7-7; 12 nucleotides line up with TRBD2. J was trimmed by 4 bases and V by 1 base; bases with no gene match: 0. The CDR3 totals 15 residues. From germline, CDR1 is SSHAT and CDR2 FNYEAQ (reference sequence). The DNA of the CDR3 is TGTGCCAGCAGCTTAGGACTAGCGGGAGCAGATACGCAGTATTTT. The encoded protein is CASSLGLAGADTQYF.

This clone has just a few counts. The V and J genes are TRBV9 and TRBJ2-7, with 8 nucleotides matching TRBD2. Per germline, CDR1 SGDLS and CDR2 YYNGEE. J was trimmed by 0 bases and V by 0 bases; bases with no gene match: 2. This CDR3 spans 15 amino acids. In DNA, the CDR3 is TGTGCCAGCAGCGTAGGCAGCGGGAGCTCCTACGAGCAGTACTTC. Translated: CASSVGSGSSYEQYF.

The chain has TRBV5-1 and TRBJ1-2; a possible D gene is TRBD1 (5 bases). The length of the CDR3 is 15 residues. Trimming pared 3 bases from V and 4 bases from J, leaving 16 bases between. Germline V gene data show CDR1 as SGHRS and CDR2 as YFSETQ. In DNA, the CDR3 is TGCGCCAGCAGCTCTGACGGCAACGGGGGCTATGGCTACACCTTC. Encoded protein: CASSSDGNGGYGYTF.

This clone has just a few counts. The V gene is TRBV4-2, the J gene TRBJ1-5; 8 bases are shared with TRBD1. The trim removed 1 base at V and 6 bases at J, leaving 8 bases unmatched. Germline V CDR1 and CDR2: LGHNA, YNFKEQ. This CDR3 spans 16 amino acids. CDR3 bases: TGTGCCAGCAGCCAAGGATTCCAGGGGGCAATTCAGCCCCAGCATTTT. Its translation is CASSQGFQGAIQPQHF.

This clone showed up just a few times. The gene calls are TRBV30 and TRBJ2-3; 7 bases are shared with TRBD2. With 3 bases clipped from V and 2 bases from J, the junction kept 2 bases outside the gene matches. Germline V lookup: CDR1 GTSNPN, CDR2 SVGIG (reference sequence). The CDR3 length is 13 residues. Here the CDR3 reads CAWRGLFTDTQYF. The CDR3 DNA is TGTGCCTGGAGGGGACTATTCACAGATACGCAGTATTTT.

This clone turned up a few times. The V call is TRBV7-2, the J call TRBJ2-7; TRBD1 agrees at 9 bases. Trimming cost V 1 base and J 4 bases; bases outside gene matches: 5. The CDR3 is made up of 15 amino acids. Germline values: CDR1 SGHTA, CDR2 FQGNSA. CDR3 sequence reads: CASSLVTGGGYEQYF. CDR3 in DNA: TGTGCCAGCAGCTTAGTGACAGGGGGAGGGTACGAGCAGTACTTC. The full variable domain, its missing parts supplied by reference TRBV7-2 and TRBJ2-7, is GAGVSQSPSNKVTEKGKDVELRCDPISGHTALYWYRQSLGQGLEFLIYFQGNSAPDKSGLPSDRFSAERTGGSVSTLTIQRTQQEDSAVYLCASSLVTGGGYEQYFGPGTRLTVT.